This T cell receptor (beta chain) was sequenced for a study of tissue T cells after allogeneic stem cell transplantation. Study results and limitations: This small cohort was clinically heterogeneous, and sampling depth was a limitation.

From germline, CDR1 is KGHPV and CDR2 FQNQEV (reference sequence). There are 13 residues in the CDR3. V lost 4 bases and J lost 0, with 5 bases in between. The protocol was immunoSEQ multiplex PCR, while the TCRdb copy is restricted to in-frame clones and leaves out a portion. The sample lists 7,000 to 7,500 clones, 40% to 55% seen once, with approximately 3.9% in the top ten. On this clone: Antigen specificity is unknown. Mouse germline and gene names are used. The sequence runs out 1 residue before the end of the CDR3; the remainder is reconstructed from the germline J gene.

Time point meaning: mouse harvest day 7 after allogeneic transplant. Each mouse received 10^7 T-cell-depleted marrow cells plus 10^6 splenic CD5+ T cells by tail vein. Mice had MHC-mismatched B6 into BALB/c GVHD, sampled day 7 or 14. Sequencing was done on a sample of gut tissue. The chain uses TRBV26 and TRBJ2-4, with D hard to call. This TCR was sampled from a female BALB/c mouse given C57BL/6 T cells with graft-versus-host disease after an allogeneic hematopoietic cell transplant. The CDR3 loop reads CASSRHSQNTLYF. The part of the CDR3 DNA that was read is TGTGCCAGCAGTCGACATAGTCAAAACACCTTGTAC.